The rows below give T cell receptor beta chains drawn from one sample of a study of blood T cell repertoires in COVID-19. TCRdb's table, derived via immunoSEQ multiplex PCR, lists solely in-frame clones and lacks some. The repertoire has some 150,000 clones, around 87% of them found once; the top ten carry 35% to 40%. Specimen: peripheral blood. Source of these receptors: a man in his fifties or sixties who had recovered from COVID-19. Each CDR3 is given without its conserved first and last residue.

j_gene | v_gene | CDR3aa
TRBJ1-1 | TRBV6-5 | ASSYSRVQGTEAF
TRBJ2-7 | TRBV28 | ASSSGQGPYEQY
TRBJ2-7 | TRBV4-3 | ASSQDPGGYEQY
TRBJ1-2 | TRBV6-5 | ASRETGGASYGYT
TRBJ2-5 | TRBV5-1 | ASSLAAPGGETQY
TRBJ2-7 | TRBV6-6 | ASSRYPPGLASSYEQY
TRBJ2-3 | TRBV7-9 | ASSPHTSHDTQY
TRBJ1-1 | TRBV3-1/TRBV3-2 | ASSQQTNTEAF
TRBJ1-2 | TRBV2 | ASTNERTGFSGYT
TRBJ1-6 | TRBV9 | ASSEEDSDYNSPLH
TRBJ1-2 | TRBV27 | ASRGQGVEGYT
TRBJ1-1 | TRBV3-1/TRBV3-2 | ASSLNRDTEAF
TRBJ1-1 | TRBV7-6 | ASSLDAQTEAF
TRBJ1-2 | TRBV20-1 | SANPEGGYT
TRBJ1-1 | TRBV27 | ASSLRGTEAF
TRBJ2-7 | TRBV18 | ASSPRVTGSYEQY
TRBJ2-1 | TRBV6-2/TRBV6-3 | ASSDSSADEQF
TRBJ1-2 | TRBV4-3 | ASSQELTSTNFGPNGYT
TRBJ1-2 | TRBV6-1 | ASSEPGTGVPYGYT
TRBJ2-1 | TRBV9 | ASSVGEGLAGGYNEQF
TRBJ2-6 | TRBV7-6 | ASSGTIFGGAGANVLT
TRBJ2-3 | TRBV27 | ASSPIGTGSIHTDTQY
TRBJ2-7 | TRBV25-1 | ASSPQGLDEQY
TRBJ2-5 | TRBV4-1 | ASSQGDRNQETQY
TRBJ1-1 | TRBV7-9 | ASSPTGTGPSNTEAF
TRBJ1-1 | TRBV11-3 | ASSLGHHPNTEAF
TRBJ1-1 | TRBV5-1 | ASSLAGIKNTEAF
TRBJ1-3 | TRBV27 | ASSLGQGGGNTIY
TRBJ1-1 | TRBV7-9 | ASSLAGARGTEAF
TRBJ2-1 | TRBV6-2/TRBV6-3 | ASSLASGGQGEQF
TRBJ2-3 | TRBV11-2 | ASSHSLGTSTDTQY
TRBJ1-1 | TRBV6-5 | ASSYSRRGTEAF
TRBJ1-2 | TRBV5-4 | ASSLQGTHGYT
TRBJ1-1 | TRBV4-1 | ASSLGVLNTEAF